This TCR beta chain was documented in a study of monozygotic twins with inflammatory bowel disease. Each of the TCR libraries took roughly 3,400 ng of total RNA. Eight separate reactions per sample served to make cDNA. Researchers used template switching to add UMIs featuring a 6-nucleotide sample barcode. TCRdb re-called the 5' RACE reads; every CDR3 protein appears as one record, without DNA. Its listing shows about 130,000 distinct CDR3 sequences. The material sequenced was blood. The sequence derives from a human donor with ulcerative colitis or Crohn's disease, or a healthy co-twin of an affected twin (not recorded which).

The CDR3 loop is CASSRNGGLNTEAFF. This sequence joins TRBV5-1 and TRBJ1-1; TCRdb reports TRBD1, a call that lacks DNA to check it against. This CDR3 comprises 15 residues. Looked up from germline, CDR1 is SGHRS and CDR2 is YFSETQ. The variable domain in full, with the rest retrieved from reference TRBV5-1 and TRBJ1-1, is KAGVTQTPRYLIKTRGQQVTLSCSPISGHRSVSWYQQTPGQGLQFLFEYFSETQRNKGNFPGRFSGRQFSNSRSEMNVSTLELGDSALYLCASSRNGGLNTEAFFGQGTRLTVV.